This T cell receptor beta chain is from a study of molecular identifiers for immune sequencing clone quantification. TCRdb processed the PCR reads anew with MiXCR; each CDR3 protein has one entry. The table records hundreds of thousands of distinct CDR3 sequences, around 25% of them present only once. V was pared by 3 bases and J by 1 base, with 9 bases between. CDR3 length: 14 residues. This clonotype was observed at least ten times. The clonotype was recovered from a human donor in good health. Some libraries in this study had Jurkat cell RNA spiked in. This chain connects TRBV12-3 or TRBV12-4 to TRBJ1-1, with a weak D call TRBD1 (6 bases). Material: naive CD8+ T cells from blood, with Jurkat cell RNA spiked in. As to subset: FACS-sorted CD8+CD4-CCR7+CD45RA+ naive T cells. Here the CDR3 DNA reads TGTGCCAGCAGTTTGGGGACAACGAACACTGAAGCTTTCTTT. Translating gives CASSLGTTNTEAFF.